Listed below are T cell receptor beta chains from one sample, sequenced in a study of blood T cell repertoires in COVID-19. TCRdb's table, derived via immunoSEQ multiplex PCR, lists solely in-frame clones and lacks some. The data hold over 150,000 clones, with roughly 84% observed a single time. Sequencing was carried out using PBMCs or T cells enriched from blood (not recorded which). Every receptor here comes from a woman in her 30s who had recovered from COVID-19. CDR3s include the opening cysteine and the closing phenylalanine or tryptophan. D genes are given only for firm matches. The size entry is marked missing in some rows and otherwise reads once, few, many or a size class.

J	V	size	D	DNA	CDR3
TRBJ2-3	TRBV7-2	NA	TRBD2	TGTGCCAGCAGCCCAAGGACTAGCGGGAGGCGCCCAGATACGCAGTATTTT	CASSPRTSGRRPDTQYF
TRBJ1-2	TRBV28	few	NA	TGTGCCAGCAGTTTAGGGCAGGGTGGGTTCGGCTACACCTTC	CASSLGQGGFGYTF
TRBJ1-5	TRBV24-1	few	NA	TGTGCCACCGCCTCGTCCGGGGGGGGTGACAATCAGCCCCAGCATTTT	CATASSGGGDNQPQHF
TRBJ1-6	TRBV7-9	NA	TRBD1	TGTGCCAGCAGTCCCGGGACAGGGGCCGGCTATAATTCACCCCTCCACTTT	CASSPGTGAGYNSPLHF
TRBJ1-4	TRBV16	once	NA	TGTGCCAGCAGCCAGTCGCGGTCAACTAATGAAAAACTGTTTTTT	CASSQSRSTNEKLFF
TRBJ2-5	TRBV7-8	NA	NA	TGTGCCAGCATGGTGGCCCTCCAAGAGACCCAGTACTTC	CASMVALQETQYF
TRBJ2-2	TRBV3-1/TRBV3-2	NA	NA	TGTGCCAGCAGCCCAGACAGGAACACCGGGGAGCTGTTTTTT	CASSPDRNTGELFF
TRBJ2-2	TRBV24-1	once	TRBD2	TGTGCCACCAGTGATTACGGGGGGGCCCGCACCGGGGAGCTGTTTTTT	CATSDYGGARTGELFF
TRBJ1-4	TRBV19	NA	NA	TGTGCCAGTAGTATAGTTGGGGGCAATGAAAAACTGTTTTTT	CASSIVGGNEKLFF
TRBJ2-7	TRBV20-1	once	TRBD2	TGCAGTGCTAGTAGCGGGAGTATGGACGAGCAGTACTTC	CSASSGSMDEQYF